This T cell receptor (beta chain) was captured in a study of beta chain features in type 1 diabetes. Findings and limits, study-wide: In every one of the four CD4+ subsets, TCRB CDR3s were moderately but significantly shorter in Type 1 diabetes patients.

This clone was counted only a few times. Its antigen remains unidentified. The CDR3 consists of 15 residues. The V segment lost 2 bases and the J segment 4 bases; nucleotides outside the gene matches: 6. The germline V gene has CDR1 MGHDK and CDR2 SYGVNS. On average, the one heparinised blood draw given by each donor was about 116 mL. The entirety of the isolated RNA underwent reverse transcription, so expressed TCRB transcripts were sequenced. The method was immunoSEQ multiplex PCR; TCRdb's version includes in-frame clones alone and lacks a portion of them. There are 150,000 to 200,000 clones in the sample; over 55% occur only once, and roughly 0.095% lies in the top ten.

The genes are TRBV25-1 and TRBJ2-7; TRBD1 aligns across 9 bases. The sequencing input was naive CD4+ T cells from blood. The receptor was isolated from a man aged 25-45 years with type 1 diabetes. The CDR3 reads CASSETGQGRYEQYF. CDR3 in DNA: TGTGCCAGCAGTGAAACGGGACAGGGTCGGTACGAGCAGTACTTC.